The 12 T cell receptor beta chains listed next were all sequenced from one sample in a study of OX40 agonist ivuxolimab in advanced cancers. Libraries were prepared by immunoSEQ multiplex PCR; TCRdb keeps only in-frame clonotypes and omits some of them. This table holds about 44,000 clones, 70% to 90% found once. Source: CD4+ or CD8+ T cells sorted from blood, taken in a trial of the OX40 agonist ivuxolimab. The receptors were sampled from an adult with an advanced solid tumor such as melanoma, head and neck, liver or kidney cancer.

The V and J genes are TRBV28 and TRBJ1-3; the match to TRBD1 covers 7 bases. V gave up 0 bases and J gave up 2 bases; unmatched junction bases: 1. The germline V gene has CDR1 MDHEN and CDR2 SYDVKM. The CDR3 length is 15 residues. The CDR3 sequence: CASSLWTGTGNTIYF. The CDR3 DNA reads as TGTGCCAGCAGTTTATGGACAGGGACTGGAAACACCATATATTTT.

V usage is TRBV10-1 and J usage is TRBJ2-1; maybe TRBD2 (6 bases). V lost 6 bases and J 2 bases, leaving 14 bases between the germline ends. This CDR3 is 15 amino acids long. Per the germline V gene, CDR1 is WNHNN and CDR2 is SYGVQD (reference sequence). The CDR3 DNA sequence: TGCGCCAGCAGCGCACTAGCAACTCCCTACAATGAGCAGTTCTTC. It encodes CASSALATPYNEQFF.

V gene TRBV29-1 combines with J gene TRBJ1-2; TRBD1 aligns across 10 bases. The CDR3 runs to 14 residues. Germline CDR1 is SQVTM and CDR2 is ANQGSEA. The junction had 4 bases not matched to a gene; V was cut back by 1 base and J by 5 bases. The CDR3 nucleotides are TGCAGCGTTGAAGGGGGACAGGGGTGGTATGGCTACACCTTC. Protein sequence: CSVEGGQGWYGYTF.

Only a few counts were recorded for this clone. CDR3 in DNA: TGTGCCAGCAGCGCCGGTGGGGGGCAGCCCCAGCATTTT. Its protein product is CASSAGGGQPQHF. The chain links TRBV7-8 to TRBJ1-5, with a possible D match to TRBD1 (5 bases). Per germline, CDR1 SGHVS and CDR2 FQNEAQ. Deletions cut 5 bases from V and 7 bases from J, with 12 bases between. This CDR3 has 13 amino acids.

This chain joins TRBV27 and TRBJ1-1; D not resolved. The ends were cut back, 5 bases at V and 5 bases at J, with 12 bases in the middle. Germline CDR1 and CDR2: MNHEY and SMNVEV (reference sequence). This CDR3 contains 13 residues. CDR3 DNA sequence: TGTGCCAGCAGTACGCTAGGCAATACTGAAGCTTTCTTT. Amino acids: CASSTLGNTEAFF.

The J gene is TRBJ2-3, the V gene TRBV5-6; possible D gene TRBD1, 6 bases. This CDR3 spans 15 amino acids. V shed 3 bases and J shed 5 bases, with 16 bases lying between them. The V gene's germline CDR1 is SGHDT and CDR2 YYEEEE. CDR3 sequence: CASSYEGVVRDTQYF. The CDR3 bases are TGTGCCAGCAGCTACGAGGGGGTCGTGAGAGATACGCAGTATTTT.

The CDR3 loop is CASSTGSNQPQHF. The CDR3, as DNA: TGTGCCAGCAGTACGGGGTCGAATCAGCCCCAGCATTTT. The chain combines TRBV13 with TRBJ1-5; D remains ambiguous. The germline V and J ends were trimmed by 6 bases and 4 bases, with 10 bases remaining between them. The V gene's germline CDR1 is PRHDT and CDR2 FYEKMQ (reference sequence). The CDR3 spans 13 residues.

This clone was seen once. The chain recombines TRBV2 with TRBJ2-3; the D gene is possibly TRBD1 (6 bases). There are 13 residues in the CDR3. Germline lookup yields CDR1 SNHLY and CDR2 FYNNEI. The V gene lost 7 bases and the J gene lost 2 bases, with 10 bases spanning the gap. CDR3 loop: CASITGFTDTQYF. CDR3 bases: TGTGCCAGCATAACAGGGTTCACAGATACGCAGTATTTT.

The V gene is TRBV6-5, the J gene TRBJ2-7; 9 nucleotides agree with TRBD1. This CDR3 contains 15 residues. CDR1 and CDR2 (germline): MNHEY, SVGAGI. The junction had 10 bases not matched to a gene; V was cut back by 4 bases and J by 6 bases. CDR3 bases: TGTGCCAGCAGTTCAGCTGGACAGGGGTGGGCCGAGCAGTACTTC. Its protein product is CASSSAGQGWAEQYF.

This clone appeared once. The chain combines TRBV7-9 with TRBJ2-7, with TRBD1 matching 12 bases. With V trimmed by 1 base and J by 1 base, 5 bases remained unmatched. The CDR3 contains 17 residues. Germline assignment: CDR1 SEHNR and CDR2 FQNEAQ (reference sequence). CDR3 coding DNA: TGTGCCAGCAGCTTAGAGTGGGACAGGGGGCCATCCTACGAGCAGTACTTC. Translation: CASSLEWDRGPSYEQYF.

The chain is built from TRBV5-8 and TRBJ2-1; 7 positions agree with TRBD1. V shed 2 bases and J 5 bases; nucleotides not matched to a gene: 4. CDR3 length: 14 residues. Germline CDR1 SGHTS, CDR2 YDEGEE. CDR3 protein: CASSLGTANNEQFF. CDR3 in DNA: TGTGCCAGCAGCTTAGGGACAGCGAACAATGAGCAGTTCTTC.

This clone was detected only once. The chain carries TRBV25-1 and TRBJ2-3, with D unresolved. V gave up 4 bases and J gave up 4 bases, with 3 bases separating them. The CDR3 totals 11 residues. CDR1 and CDR2 from the germline V gene are MGHDK and SYGVNS. The CDR3 protein is CASSVADTQYF. The CDR3 DNA reads TGTGCCAGCAGTGTGGCAGATACGCAGTATTTT. The entire variable domain, with the rest obtained from reference TRBV25-1 and TRBJ2-3, is as follows: EADIYQTPRYLVIGTGKKITLECSQTMGHDKMYWYQQDPGMELHLIHYSYGVNSTEKGDLSSESTVSRIRTEHFPLTLESARPSHTSQYLCASSVADTQYFGPGTRLTVL.